These 15 T cell receptor beta chains share one sample of origin, sequenced in a study of T cell repertoires in cytomegalovirus infection. The antigens of these receptors remain unknown. TCRdb analysed the reads with MiXCR anew, one entry per CDR3 protein. The sample consists of 450,000 to 550,000 distinct CDR3 sequences, roughly 43% of them appearing once. Sequenced here: cultured PBMCs, sampled from culture after CMV antigen stimulation. Receptors originate from a human donor in good health (CMV status not recorded). Some clones in this sample may be carry-over from other donors' samples.

The chain employs TRBV19 and TRBJ2-1, with TRBD2 identical over 7 bases. The CDR3 runs 16 residues. Germline-derived CDR1 and CDR2 are LNHDA and SQIVND (reference sequence). J was trimmed by 9 bases and V by 0 bases; bases with no gene match: 11. The CDR3 spells CASSIDGGGARAEQFF. CDR3 nucleotides: TGTGCCAGTAGTATAGACGGGGGAGGGGCCCGTGCTGAGCAGTTCTTC.

This clonotype was seen only a few times. The genes are TRBV7-8 and TRBJ1-6, with TRBD1 matching over 8 bases. CDR1 and CDR2 from the germline V gene are SGHVS and FQNEAQ. The ends lost 5 bases at V and 7 bases at J; junction bases unmatched: 10. This CDR3 comprises 16 residues. DNA for the CDR3: TGTGCCAGCAGCCAGGACAGGGTGGCCCAAAATTCACCCCTCCACTTT. The encoded protein is CASSQDRVAQNSPLHF.

This chain connects TRBV19 to TRBJ2-7; TRBD2 agrees at 12 bases. This CDR3 spans 16 amino acids. After removal of 4 bases from V and 7 bases from J, the junction contained 11 bases not matched to a gene. The germline V gene has CDR1 LNHDA and CDR2 SQIVND (reference sequence). CDR3 residues: CASSTGTSGRIWEQYF. CDR3 DNA sequence: TGTGCCAGTAGTACAGGGACTAGCGGGCGGATTTGGGAGCAGTACTTC.

This sequence joins TRBV10-3 and TRBJ2-3, with D tentatively TRBD1 (7 bases). The germline V gene encodes CDR1 ENHRY and CDR2 SYGVKD. The CDR3 extends over 14 amino acids. Trimming took 8 bases from V and 2 from J, leaving 14 bases between them. CDR3 in amino acids: CAISGGTLTDTQYF. In nucleotides, the CDR3 is TGTGCCATCTCAGGGGGGACCCTCACAGATACGCAGTATTTT.

This chain links TRBV28 with TRBJ2-7; D is unresolved. This CDR3 spans 13 amino acids. V gave up 2 bases and J gave up 6 bases, with 11 bases separating them. Germline V gene sequence: CDR1 MDHEN, CDR2 SYDVKM. The chain's CDR3 is CASSLPVLPEQYF. The CDR3, as DNA: TGTGCCAGCAGTTTACCAGTCCTTCCCGAGCAGTACTTC.

In this sample, this clonotype turned up many times. The chain joins TRBV7-6 to TRBJ1-1; D ambiguous. This CDR3 is 13 amino acids long. V dropped 2 bases and J dropped 4 bases, with 8 bases sitting between them. In germline, CDR1 is SGHVS, CDR2 FNYEAQ. The DNA of the CDR3 is TGTGCCAGCAGCTTAAGGGCGGGCACTGAAGCTTTCTTT. It yields the protein CASSLRAGTEAFF.

This clonotype occurred many times. This chain connects TRBV7-6 to TRBJ1-6, with D perhaps TRBD1 (5 bases). The CDR3 has 16 residues. Germline CDR1 and CDR2: SGHVS and FNYEAQ. Between the trimmed V and J ends, which lost 2 bases and 7 bases, there was a span of 15 bases. In DNA form, the CDR3 reads TGTGCCAGCAGCTTATCAGGCAGGGTGTCGAATTCACCCCTCCACTTT. It codes for CASSLSGRVSNSPLHF.

This clonotype has ten or more counts. The genes are TRBV7-8 and TRBJ2-7; D might be TRBD2 (6 bases). Trimming removed 5 bases at V and 5 bases at J, with 13 bases between. The CDR3 covers 13 residues. Germline V CDR1 and CDR2: SGHVS, FQNEAQ. CDR3 coding DNA: TGTGCCAGCAGCCTTAGCGGCCCCGACGAGCAGTACTTC. Its translation: CASSLSGPDEQYF.

This clonotype was picked up many times. The V and J genes are TRBV7-2 and TRBJ2-7; D gene uncertain. CDR3 size: 13 residues. The V gene lost 6 bases and the J gene lost 0 bases, with 9 bases spanning the gap. Germline V lookup: CDR1 SGHTA, CDR2 FQGNSA. The CDR3 loop reads CASRGRSSYEQYF. For the CDR3, the DNA is TGTGCCAGCAGAGGACGGAGCTCCTACGAGCAGTACTTC.

This clonotype appeared a few times. This chain connects TRBV7-6 to TRBJ2-5, with D maybe TRBD2 (6 bases). The CDR3 totals 21 residues. Trimming left V 0 bases short and J 6 bases short, with 32 bases between. Germline-derived CDR1 and CDR2 are SGHVS and FNYEAQ. The CDR3 DNA reads TGTGCCAGCAGCTTAGCCCGCGGGGCAAGGGTTCGAGGGAGAGTCGAAAAGACCCAGTACTTC. It yields the protein CASSLARGARVRGRVEKTQYF.

The genes are TRBV4-3 and TRBJ2-3, with 7 bases identical to TRBD2. Unmatched junction bases numbered 6, after V lost 1 base and J lost 2 bases. Germline CDR1 LGHNA, CDR2 YSLEER. The CDR3 runs to 16 residues. As DNA, the CDR3 is TGCGCCAGCAGCCAAGTCCCTAGCGGACACACAGATACGCAGTATTTT. This codes for CASSQVPSGHTDTQYF.

The CDR3 loop reads CASSPQDTSTDTQYF. The CDR3 DNA sequence: TGTGCCAGCAGCCCTCAGGACACTAGCACAGATACGCAGTATTTT. The chain uses TRBV7-6 and TRBJ2-3, with D possibly matching TRBD1 (5 bases). This CDR3 comprises 15 residues. The germline V gene has CDR1 SGHVS and CDR2 FNYEAQ. The V end was cut by 5 bases, the J end by 0 bases, with 12 bases between.

CDR3 sequence reads: CASSPHRQGFDELFF. As DNA, the CDR3 is TGTGCCAGCAGCCCCCATCGACAGGGGTTTGATGAGCTGTTTTTT. The chain joins TRBV7-6 to TRBJ2-2; 8 positions match TRBD1. Trimming removed 5 bases from V and 11 bases from J; junction bases left unmatched: 13. The CDR3 runs to 15 residues. Germline CDR1 and CDR2: SGHVS and FNYEAQ.

The genes are TRBV7-9 and TRBJ1-1, with a tentative D call TRBD1 (5 bases). Trimming cost V 6 bases and J 3 bases, with 14 bases left between them. Germline V gene lookup returns CDR1 SEHNR and CDR2 FQNEAQ (reference sequence). The CDR3 runs to 14 residues. The CDR3 is CASRFNRGDTEAFF. The CDR3 bases are TGTGCCAGCAGGTTTAACCGGGGCGACACTGAAGCTTTCTTT. Full variable domain (outside the CDR3, taken from reference TRBV7-9 and TRBJ1-1): DTGVSQNPRHKITKRGQNVTFRCDPISEHNRLYWYRQTLGQGPEFLTYFQNEAQLEKSRLLSDRFSAERPKGSFSTLEIQRTEQGDSAMYLCASRFNRGDTEAFFGQGTRLTVV.

This clonotype appeared once. CDR3 region: CAISESYDVTDTQYF. The CDR3 nucleotides are TGTGCCATCAGTGAGTCCTACGATGTCACAGATACGCAGTATTTT. The chain combines TRBV10-3 with TRBJ2-3; D is unresolved. Germline lookup yields CDR1 ENHRY and CDR2 SYGVKD. CDR3 size: 15 residues. Trimming shortened V by 0 bases and J by 2 bases, and 9 bases separated the two germline ends.